Each of the 23 T cell receptor beta chains below was sequenced from the same sample in a study of response to subunit inactivated influenza vaccine. From the RT-PCR reads, TCRdb called clonotypes with MiXCR, one entry per CDR3 protein. The sample lists approximately 500,000 distinct CDR3 sequences, around 13% seen once, with around 13% in the top ten. Source: PBMCs from blood, taken roughly 48 days after vaccination. The source is a man in his forties or fifties who received an inactivated influenza vaccine.

The V call is TRBV7-2, the J call TRBJ2-3; a possible D gene is TRBD2 (6 bases). V was trimmed by 1 base and J by 6 bases, leaving 20 bases between them. The CDR3 loop spans 17 amino acids. CDR1 and CDR2 (germline): SGHTA, FQGNSA. The CDR3 region has the DNA TGTGCCAGCAGCTTAGTAGCCGGTGGAGGGGTGGCGGATACGCAGTATTTT. Translation: CASSLVAGGGVADTQYF.

This clonotype was seen a few times. The chain couples TRBV10-3 to TRBJ2-7; 11 bases are a match to TRBD2. J was trimmed by 3 bases and V by 4 bases; bases with no gene match: 5. CDR3 length equals 15 residues. The germline V gene has CDR1 ENHRY and CDR2 SYGVKD. CDR3 residues: CAISARLAGFYEQYF. CDR3 DNA sequence: TGTGCCATCAGTGCGAGACTAGCGGGATTCTACGAGCAGTACTTC.

The chain recombines TRBV20-1 with TRBJ2-2, with 9 nucleotides matching TRBD1. The CDR3 runs to 14 residues. J was trimmed by 6 bases and V by 4 bases; bases with no gene match: 6. From germline, CDR1 is DFQATT and CDR2 SNEGSKA (reference sequence). CDR3 protein: CSAKNRGRAGELFF. CDR3 bases: TGCAGTGCTAAAAACAGGGGGCGGGCCGGGGAGCTGTTTTTT.

This clonotype was recorded at least ten times. The chain couples TRBV20-1 to TRBJ1-2, with TRBD1 matching 7 bases. Germline CDR1 reads DFQATT; CDR2 reads SNEGSKA (reference sequence). The CDR3 is 14 residues long. Germline trimming cut 0 bases from V and 5 bases from J; bases unmatched to any gene: 6. The CDR3 is CSARDPRDSYGYTF. For the CDR3, the DNA is TGCAGTGCTAGAGATCCCCGGGACAGTTATGGCTACACCTTC.

The chain carries TRBV2 and TRBJ2-5; 12 bases are a match to TRBD1. This CDR3 comprises 15 residues. V lost 6 bases to trimming and J lost 5 bases; unmatched junction nucleotides: 7. Germline lookup yields CDR1 SNHLY and CDR2 FYNNEI. The CDR3 nucleotides read TGTGCCAGCAGCGCCGGGACAGGGGGCTTGGAGACCCAGTACTTC. Translated, it gives CASSAGTGGLETQYF.

At least ten counts were recorded for this clonotype. The chain combines TRBV7-2 with TRBJ2-4, with D unclear. The V end was cut by 1 base, the J end by 1 base, with 8 bases between. The CDR3 has 15 residues. The germline V gene has CDR1 SGHTA and CDR2 FQGNSA. The CDR3, as DNA: TGTGCCAGCAGCTTAGAAGCCACCGCCAAAAACATTCAGTACTTC. Protein: CASSLEATAKNIQYF.

This clonotype was seen many times. The chain carries TRBV20-1 and TRBJ1-5, with 7 bases that match TRBD1. The CDR3 is 15 amino acids. Per germline, CDR1 DFQATT and CDR2 SNEGSKA (reference sequence). The ends lost 2 bases at V and 0 bases at J; junction bases unmatched: 4. The CDR3 DNA is TGCAGTGCTAGACGAGGGACAGATAGCAATCAGCCCCAGCATTTT. This encodes CSARRGTDSNQPQHF.

This clonotype was detected only a few times. The J gene is TRBJ2-5, the V gene TRBV12-3 or TRBV12-4; D perhaps matches TRBD1 (5 bases). The CDR3 has 12 residues. Trimming removed 4 bases from V and 5 bases from J, with 8 bases in between. CDR3 sequence reads: CASSSGSETQYF. The CDR3 nucleotides are TGTGCCAGCAGTTCAGGGTCGGAGACCCAGTACTTC.

This clonotype has a count of ten or more. Compared with germline, one end of the junction differs, possibly owing to a read error. The V call is TRBV5-1, the J call TRBJ2-7; 10 positions match TRBD2. The CDR3 has 14 residues. Germline assignment: CDR1 SGHRS and CDR2 YFSETQ. CDR3 nucleotides: TGTGCCAGCAGCTTAGCGGGGGGCTCGTACGAGCAGTACTTC. Protein sequence: CASSLAGGSYEQYF. Drawing the rest from reference TRBV5-1 and TRBJ2-7, the complete variable domain is KAGVTQTPRYLIKTRGQQVTLSCSPISGHRSVSWYQQTPGQGLQFLFEYFSETQRNKGNFPGRFSGRQFSNSRSEMNVSTLELGDSALYLCASSLAGGSYEQYFGPGTRLTVT.

CDR3 loop: CATSDLELYNEQFF. The CDR3 DNA reads TGTGCCACCAGTGATTTAGAACTTTACAATGAGCAGTTCTTC. The chain is built from TRBV24-1 and TRBJ2-1; D is undetermined. Germline values: CDR1 KGHDR, CDR2 SFDVKD. The CDR3 length is 14 residues. Trimming removed 1 base from V and 4 bases from J, with 7 bases in between.

This clonotype was picked up a small number of times. The chain recombines TRBV15 with TRBJ2-1, with 7 bases matching TRBD2. Germline V gene sequence: CDR1 LNHNV, CDR2 YYDKDF (reference sequence). The V gene end was trimmed by 4 bases and the J gene end by 4 bases; junction bases not matched to a gene: 10. The CDR3 length is 16 residues. The CDR3 spells CATSTDTGTNYNEQFF. The CDR3 DNA reads as TGTGCCACCAGCACAGACACCGGGACTAATTACAATGAGCAGTTCTTC.

The chain links TRBV20-1 to TRBJ2-7; 10 bases align to TRBD1. CDR1 is DFQATT and CDR2 is SNEGSKA in the germline V gene (reference sequence). The CDR3 spans 14 residues. Trimming cost V 5 bases and J 3 bases; bases outside gene matches: 7. The CDR3 DNA follows: TGCAGTGCTGACCGGGACAGGGGTGGCTACGAGCAGTACTTC. This encodes CSADRDRGGYEQYF.

This clonotype was found many times. This chain uses TRBV6-1 with TRBJ2-7, with a possible D match to TRBD1 (5 bases). The ends were cut back, 6 bases at V and 1 base at J, with 10 bases in the middle. The CDR3 runs 13 residues. The germline CDR1 and CDR2 sequences are MNHNS and SASEGT. The chain's CDR3 is CASRSTGSYEQYF. CDR3 bases: TGTGCCAGCAGGTCAACAGGTTCCTACGAGCAGTACTTC.

The chain recombines TRBV7-9 with TRBJ2-1; 7 bases fit TRBD1. The ends lost 5 bases at V and 6 bases at J; junction bases unmatched: 13. Germline CDR1 reads SEHNR; CDR2 reads FQNEAQ (reference sequence). This CDR3 region has 16 residues. The CDR3 loop is CASSRTSTGVGNEQFF. CDR3 in DNA: TGTGCCAGCAGCCGAACCTCCACAGGGGTAGGCAATGAGCAGTTCTTC.

The chain employs TRBV5-5 and TRBJ2-1; D is perhaps TRBD1 (6 bases). V was pared by 0 bases and J by 6 bases, with 16 bases between. This CDR3 is 16 amino acids long. The germline V gene has CDR1 SGHKS and CDR2 YYEKEE (reference sequence). Written as DNA, the CDR3 is TGTGCCAGCAGCTTGGTTTGGACAGCTGGGGGCAATGAGCAGTTCTTC. This codes for CASSLVWTAGGNEQFF.

This clonotype was recorded a few times. J is TRBJ2-2 and V is TRBV7-3, with 11 bases aligning to TRBD1. The V gene end was trimmed by 4 bases and the J gene end by 6 bases; junction bases not matched to a gene: 4. Germline V gene lookup returns CDR1 SGHTA and CDR2 FQGTGA. The CDR3 extends over 15 amino acids. As DNA, the CDR3 is TGTGCCAGCAGCTCAACGGGACAGGGGGCCGGGGAGCTGTTTTTT. It yields the protein CASSSTGQGAGELFF.

This clonotype was seen a single time. The V and J genes are TRBV19 and TRBJ1-5, with D possibly being TRBD1 (5 bases). The germline V gene encodes CDR1 LNHDA and CDR2 SQIVND (reference sequence). The CDR3 covers 14 residues. V lost 6 bases, J lost 4 bases, and 13 bases lay in between. CDR3 sequence: CASSQLGPNQPQHF. The DNA for the CDR3 is TGTGCCAGTAGCCAACTGGGACCGAATCAGCCCCAGCATTTT.

This clonotype was seen many times. The V call is TRBV25-1, the J call TRBJ1-2; TRBD1 matches at 9 bases. Trimming cost V 4 bases and J 4 bases; bases outside gene matches: 10. The CDR3 extends over 16 amino acids. Per germline, CDR1 MGHDK and CDR2 SYGVNS. The CDR3 here is CASSGRPGTGTYGYTF. In DNA, the CDR3 is TGTGCCAGCAGTGGACGCCCCGGGACAGGGACCTATGGCTACACCTTC.

This clonotype showed up just a few times. The rearrangement links TRBV7-6 to TRBJ2-5; D is tentatively TRBD1 or TRBD2 (6 bases each). The CDR3 has 15 amino acids. V was pared by 1 base and J by 1 base, with 10 bases between. Per the germline V gene, CDR1 is SGHVS and CDR2 is FNYEAQ. The CDR3 region is CASSLGGALQETQYF. The CDR3, as DNA: TGTGCCAGCAGCTTAGGGGGGGCCCTCCAAGAGACCCAGTACTTC.

This clonotype has a count of ten or more. The V call is TRBV7-6, the J call TRBJ1-1; TRBD1 is a possible D gene (5 bases). The V end was cut by 5 bases, the J end by 8 bases, with 15 bases between. Looked up from germline, CDR1 is SGHVS and CDR2 is FNYEAQ. This CDR3 contains 13 residues. CDR3 loop: CASSPGARGEAFF. CDR3 nucleotide sequence: TGTGCCAGCAGCCCCGGGGCACGGGGGGAAGCTTTCTTT.

This clonotype was counted between two and nine times. The chain employs TRBV12-3 or TRBV12-4 and TRBJ2-1; D assignment may be TRBD1 or TRBD2 (6 bases each). V shed 7 bases and J shed 9 bases, with 22 bases lying between them. This CDR3 has 15 amino acids. Here the CDR3 reads CASNTGPEGVGEQFF. CDR3 nucleotide sequence: TGTGCCAGCAACACCGGGCCGGAGGGGGTCGGTGAGCAGTTCTTC.

The chain combines TRBV5-5 with TRBJ2-3; D remains unclear. This CDR3 contains 15 residues. Per germline, CDR1 SGHKS and CDR2 YYEKEE (reference sequence). Trimming stripped 4 bases from V and 0 bases from J, with 12 bases between. CDR3 sequence reads: CASSHVYASTDTQYF. CDR3 DNA: TGTGCCAGCAGCCACGTGTACGCTAGCACAGATACGCAGTATTTT.

The V call is TRBV20-1, the J call TRBJ2-7; TRBD2 agrees at 10 bases. With V trimmed by 3 bases and J by 5 bases, 7 bases remained unmatched. The CDR3 has 14 residues. From germline, CDR1 is DFQATT and CDR2 SNEGSKA (reference sequence). The CDR3 sequence is CSASRGTSVHEQYF. The CDR3 nucleotides are TGCAGTGCTAGCCGAGGGACTAGCGTCCACGAGCAGTACTTC.